The present TCR beta chain was sequenced within a study of blood T cell repertoires in COVID-19. Overall study: Acute-phase and convalescent COVID-19 samples originated in the United States, Italy and Spain.

Germline lookup yields CDR1 SNHLY and CDR2 FYNNEI. The CDR3 is 15 amino acids. The V end was cut by 5 bases, the J end by 3 bases, with 14 bases between. Participants were aged about 18 to 90 years, lived in under 30 US areas, and enrolled virtually. Clinical history as reported by participants underpinned cohort assignment. Per the original methods: Researchers report that nucleated cell counts were estimated from reference gene primer amplification. Profiled with immunoSEQ multiplex PCR; TCRdb holds only in-frame clones, not every one. V, J and clone size reflect that table, while D and trimming were determined from the DNA. The table includes roughly 150,000 clones, 78% detected once.

This receptor was identified in a woman between 45 and 60 years old who had recovered from COVID-19. The specimen sequenced was PBMCs or T cells enriched from blood (not recorded which). The chain has TRBV2 and TRBJ1-5; D is perhaps TRBD1 (6 bases). In nucleotides, the CDR3 is TGTGCCAGCAGTCGCGGACAGAGGAACAATCAGCCCCAGCATTTT. Protein sequence: CASSRGQRNNQPQHF. Full variable domain (remainder filled in from reference TRBV2 and TRBJ1-5): EPEVTQTPSHQVTQMGQEVILRCVPISNHLYFYWYRQILGQKVEFLVSFYNNEISEKSEIFDDQFSVERPDGSNFTLKIRSTKLEDSAMYFCASSRGQRNNQPQHFGDGTRLSIL.